The present T cell receptor beta chain was sequenced within a study of cytomegalovirus exposure and HLA in healthy donors (TCRdb year 2017). General notes on the study: An earlier analysis of some 620 of the donors reported approximately 300 Gb of sequence data and 95 million to 130 million unique TCR beta sequences obtained from about 179 million T cells. An early release that covered roughly 600 HLA-typed donors contained approximately 300 gigabases of sequencing data and tens of millions of unique TCR sequences. Of the roughly 410 genotyped donors, 65% to 90% were placed in the genetic ancestry cluster associated with self-reported Caucasian donors. The study was designed to test whether signatures of past pathogen exposure could be identified by cataloging public T cell receptors. The study used immunosequencing to profile the T cell repertoires of more than 650 subjects and linked those repertoires to cytomegalovirus serostatus. A separate validation cohort of approximately 130 different subjects was used in addition to the 666-subject first cohort. To predict cytomegalovirus infection status, the study brought together high-throughput TCR immunosequencing, statistical association of individual TCRs with disease status, and machine learning. In a later analysis, previously published TCR beta repertoires from 600 to 850 donors were re-analyzed and high-resolution HLA genotyping was added so that TCR occurrence patterns could be studied. Rather than drawing on any new phenotypic data, the later analysis identified candidate immune exposures from TCR beta sequences and the way those sequences occurred across donors. In an earlier analysis of over 550 of the donors, high-throughput TCR beta sequencing was used to judge whether each TCR beta V gene segment behaved as functional or pseudogenic. Alongside the repertoire data, information on donor age, sex, ethnicity and CMV serostatus was compiled. Genome-wide SNP genotypes for about 55% of the roughly 670 donors were used in a later genetic analysis, which treated that subset as a discovery cohort. All discovery cohort repertoires had been generated using a single sequencing platform. Class I and class II HLA loci were covered by the typing at four-digit resolution. Typing coverage varied by locus: roughly 620-640 donors for A, B, C, DRB1 and DQB1; more than 500 for DQA1; around 570 for DPA1; 450 to 480 for DPB1. About five DR-DQ haplotypes were treated as single units for association and clustering because of strong linkage in the cohort. Among about 400 genotyped donors of the cohort, an average of around 250,000 unique TCR beta nucleotide sequences was sequenced per donor, of which about 19% were non-productive.

Points the paper makes about the study in general: The only immune exposure information available for the cohort was CMV serostatus. A later analysis associated 16,951 TCR beta sequences with specific HLA alleles at a false discovery rate of 0.05. The authors suggested that the approach could potentially be generalized to other disease states and immunological phenotypes. Because counts were too low, around 18 rarely observed V segments, including chromosome 9 orphons, were left out of the earlier analysis of 587 of the donors. An association between a missense DCLRE1C variant and V-gene and J-gene trimming of TCR beta chains was found in a later genetic analysis and replicated in an independent cohort. In a later analysis, the rate of TCR association differed among HLA loci, with DRB1 alleles having the most associated TCRs and HLA-C alleles having the fewest. A further reported finding was that TCR beta sequences accurately predicted the HLA-A and HLA-B alleles for most subjects in the first cohort. This cohort had only TCR beta chains sequenced, and the lack of alpha or paired-chain data limited which features could be detected. Because the 87-base-pair reads could not distinguish some IMGT-functional V segments, including TRBV6-2 and TRBV6-3, those segments were excluded. Most TCR sequences were seen in very few donors, while some public TCRs were found in many individuals. The classifier was reported to diagnose cytomegalovirus status with high specificity and sensitivity in both the original cohort and the validation cohort. In a later genetic analysis, fewer N-insertions in productive TCRs were reported among donors in an Asian-associated ancestry cluster than the roughly 700-donor mean. Most CMV-associated TCR beta chains appeared to be HLA-restricted in a later analysis, and the HLA associations seemed to be driven largely by CMV exposure. In a later analysis, several top co-occurrence clusters were reported to appear linked to parvovirus B19, influenza, CMV and Epstein-Barr virus. In the study, about 150 TCR beta chains were listed as associated with cytomegalovirus. HLA typing was unavailable for some donors at each locus, so association tests used only the typed subset. Strong co-occurrence of HLA alleles, especially DR and DQ, made assigning TCR associations to individual alleles difficult. Roughly uniform sequencing depth across donors was assumed in presence/absence analyses, although this assumption may not hold. A group of highly shared sequence variants was considered likely to be a technical artifact of the sequencing pipeline. Linkage disequilibrium might explain the correlated functional status among segregating V segments, but an unknown experimental factor could not be ruled out. In vitro tests confirmed that a few of the cytomegalovirus-associated TCR beta chains recognize cytomegalovirus antigens. In a later analysis, HLA-associated TCR beta chains showed more clonal expansion and lower generation probabilities than non-associated chains that were equally common. In an earlier analysis of some 640 of the donors, most TCR beta V segments were observed in productive rearrangements about 87% or about 30% of the time, broadly matching IMGT annotations.

With regard to this clone: It lacks a known antigen. Base quality data are lacking; no much larger clone is found one base away.

The CDR3 starts with the cysteine, ends with the phenylalanine, and has 14 residues. Solely the CDR3 DNA is kept, with 42 bases framed from the first base. CDR1 and CDR2 are read off the germline V gene as MGHRA and YSYEKL. V and J lose 4 bases and 5 bases, and a span of 12 bases separates them. Library prep was done by the immunoSEQ multiplex PCR assay. For the multiplex PCR, a mixture combining 60 forward primers for TCR Vbeta segments and 13 reverse primers for TCR Jbeta segments was used. Amplification of the CDR3 region of rearranged TCR beta genes was performed with a multiplex PCR assay on genomic DNA. Amplified TCR beta libraries were sequenced as 87-base-pair reads on the Illumina HiSeq System. As for the original processing: A later analysis tallied some 79 million unique TCR beta chains across the roughly 610 repertoires, and roughly 11 million of those chains were shared by two or more donors. Raw reads were error-corrected and collapsed into unique sequences with a nearest-neighbor algorithm that merged closely related sequences to remove PCR and sequencing errors. Alignment of CDR3 sequences to IMGT reference sequences was used to assign V, D and J gene segments. Each retained sequence needed at least a six-nucleotide match to both a V gene segment and a J gene segment. Rearrangements were called productive when the CDR3 lacked stop codons and stayed in frame with V and J; all others were non-productive. Following IMGT convention, CDR3 was defined as the stretch from the second conserved V-encoded cysteine up to the conserved J-encoded phenylalanine. Sequences without an unambiguous match to a single V gene segment were excluded from the earlier analysis of almost 600 of the donors. An earlier analysis of fewer than 750 of the donors classified V segments as functional when productive rearrangements were above 56.7% and as segregating when the standard deviation between donors was above 5%. A statistical classification framework was built for diagnosing cytomegalovirus status from the catalog of TCR beta chain sequences. In a later analysis, TCR nucleotide sequences were compared against IMGT/GENE-DB human TR gene sequences so that V and J genes could be assigned. Using the TCRdist pipeline, a later analysis assigned CDR3 sequences along with most-parsimonious VDJ recombination scenarios. In a later analysis, every TCR beta chain was defined by the combination of its CDR3 amino acid sequence and its V-gene family, and reads without a unique V-gene family were dropped. A later analysis removed 592 highly shared, low-generation-probability nucleotide sequences to deal with suspected cross-contamination and a sequencing artifact. A later analysis calculated a clonal expansion index for each public chain from normalized within-repertoire ranks of inferred template counts. In a later analysis, generation probabilities were computed with a VDJ recombination model fitted to out-of-frame rearrangements, and the resulting probabilities were checked against IGoR. A later analysis scored TCR-TCR, TCR-HLA and TCR-CMV co-occurrence with hypergeometric tests, applying a repertoire-size bias correction to TCR pairs. A later analysis estimated false discovery rates by permuting HLA or CMV assignments 20 times. In a later analysis, co-occurring TCRs were grouped with DBSCAN, and TCRdist sequence similarity was added when clustering was performed within HLA-allele-positive subsets. For co-occurrence clustering, repertoires with fewer than 30,000 or more than 120,000 public chains were excluded, along with 4 to 6 repertoires with anomalous nucleotide sharing. Sourced from immuneACCESS, this table was stored by TCRdb with only in-frame sequences that have V and J called. A share of the clones is absent; for the studies checked, an unresolved V gene accounts for under half, and the remainder has no known explanation. Clonal size and the V and J genes are those of that table, whereas D and trimming came from the DNA. Present in this sample are over 100,000 clones, roughly 80% of which were seen just once. More than 20% of the sample is in the top ten clones.

In total, more than 500 healthy bone marrow donors made up the cohort. At the time of sampling, all cohort members were nominally healthy, though unrecorded immune exposures were likely present. The donor tested CMV seropositive, placing the donor among the 289 seropositive members of the cohort. A peripheral blood sample was provided by each donor, and peripheral blood mononuclear cells were used for TCR beta sequencing. Genomic DNA was extracted from the blood cell samples with the Qiagen DNeasy Blood Extraction Kit. Sequencing was performed on PBMCs. The rearranged chain carries TRBV4-1 and TRBJ2-1, with an unclear D gene assignment. This receptor was obtained from a young man in good health and CMV-seropositive. The CDR3 region has the sequence CASSPLPTNNEQFF. Here is the DNA: TGCGCCAGCAGCCCATTACCTACTAACAATGAGCAGTTCTTC.